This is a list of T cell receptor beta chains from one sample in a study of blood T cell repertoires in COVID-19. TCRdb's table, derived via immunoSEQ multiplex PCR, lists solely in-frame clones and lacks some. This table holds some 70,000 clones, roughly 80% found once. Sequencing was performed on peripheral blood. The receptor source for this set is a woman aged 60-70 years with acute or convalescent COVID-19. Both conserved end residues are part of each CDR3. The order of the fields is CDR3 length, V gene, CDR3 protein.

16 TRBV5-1 CASSSLPGQGADEQFF
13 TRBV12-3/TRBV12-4 CASSSPGQGAVNF
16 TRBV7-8 CASSLARGLEYQPQHF
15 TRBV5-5 CASSLDGRGTYGYTF
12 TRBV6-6 CASSYSLDTQYF
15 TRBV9 CASSVDGRQGYGYTF
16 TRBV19 CASSKTSASSYNEQFF
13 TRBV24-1 CASRSSGSETQYF
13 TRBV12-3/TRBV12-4 CASSYRGNTEAFF
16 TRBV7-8 CASSSGGGSRGYGYTF
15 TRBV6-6 CASRRPGQEAGELFF
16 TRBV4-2 CASSHPPGHGNEKLFF
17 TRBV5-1 CASSLYLPGQGNYGYTF
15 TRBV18 CASSPPWTGDSEAFF
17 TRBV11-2 CASTPRGGRMYVKTQYF
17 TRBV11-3 CASSRGLAGRATDTQYF
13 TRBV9 CASSFQGNTEAFF
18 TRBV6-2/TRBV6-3 CASSYSRLAGGQRDTQYF